The source of this T cell receptor beta chain is a study of blood T cell dynamics during melanoma immunotherapy (dated by TCRdb to 2019 to 2021). Turning to the overall study: Patients had metastatic melanoma and received first-line pembrolizumab or nivolumab plus ipilimumab as standard of care in the United Kingdom. Peripheral T cell receptor repertoires of metastatic melanoma patients were profiled before and after one cycle of checkpoint inhibitor therapy to find early correlates of response. A training cohort was formed from consecutive patients, and a further independent group of patients from the same centre was pooled into an external validation set. Results and caveats for the whole study, not just this receptor: Of the sorted CD8+ subsets, TIE cells had both the greatest clonality and the greatest similarity to cfDNA CDR3 sequences, which suggests active turnover converging on dominant clones. Whether the T cell clones driving repertoire changes were melanoma-specific or reflected general immune activation could not be determined in the study. The relatively small sample size was recognized as a factor that could limit how well the results generalize.

Relative to germline, V is missing 2 bases and J is missing 6 bases, with 1 base of the junction outside any gene match. The germline V gene (reference sequence) yields MNHEY for CDR1 and SMNVEV for CDR2. There are 14 amino acids in the CDR3, from cysteine to phenylalanine inclusive. Kept here is only the CDR3 DNA, which spans 42 bases and is read in frame from base 1. For each sorted CD8+ T cell subset, the entire amount of extracted DNA went into the assay. The immunoSEQ TCRb Assay kit was used according to manufacturer instructions to amplify TCR beta CDR3 sequences from genomic DNA. The KAPA Library Quantification Kit for Illumina platforms was used to quantify pooled libraries by qPCR. Sequencing of the pooled libraries was done on an Illumina NextSeq 500, with clustering at roughly 0.55-1.2 pM. Processing in the source paper ran as follows. TCR data were analyzed using immunoSEQ ANALYZER and the R LymphoSeq package. A rearrangement efficiency score was calculated as productive divided by the sum of productive and non-productive CDR3 sequences. Within each patient, timepoints were compared pairwise for clonality, measured with the Gini coefficient, and for diversity, measured with the Renyi index at alpha=1. Clonal relatedness, based on an edit distance of 3, and repertoire similarity, based on the Bhattacharyya coefficient, were both computed in LymphoSeq. To classify response, a linear discriminant analysis based on week-3 changes in clonality and diversity was built with the R MASS and caret packages. In TCRdb, the immuneACCESS table is reduced to in-frame sequences with V and J assigned. These tables do not hold every clone; where another copy was compared, an unresolved V gene accounts for under half, and the others remain unexplained. Clonal size and the V and J genes are those of that table, whereas D and trimming came from the DNA. The sample table shows some 16,000 clones, and approximately 94% are seen once. The ten largest clones take up about 0.2% of the sample.

A remark on this clone: It lacks a known antigen. One base away there is no much larger clone; base qualities are not given.

Sample time point, as interpreted from the label and publication: week 3, after first cycle of checkpoint inhibitor. Blood samples were collected before treatment (T0) and at week 3 (W3), after the first cycle of checkpoint blockade. Except for a couple of patients with rapid clinical progression, response was assessed 12 weeks after the first infusion by RECIST 1.1; disease control meant complete response, partial response or stable disease. Patients with prior systemic cancer treatment, concomitant immunosuppressant therapy or synchronous other active malignancies were excluded. In six patients, three with progression and three with disease control, sorted CD8+ memory and naive T cell subsets were sequenced at T0 and W3. Lymphoprep and SepMate tubes were used to isolate PBMC from blood, and red cell lysis was then performed. DNA from PBMC and sorted T cell subsets was extracted with QIAamp DNA Blood Mini kits. CD8+ T cell subsets were sorted live on a FACSAria III cytometer and then frozen prior to DNA extraction. For flow cytometry, fresh PBMC were kept at 4 degrees C in PBS with about 2% fetal bovine serum and analyzed within 24 hours.

This receptor chain uses TRBV27 and TRBJ2-1; 10 junctional bases match TRBD2. This TCR was recovered from a human donor with melanoma. The specimen comprised effector memory CD8+ T cells from blood, sampled from a patient treated with checkpoint blockade. This receptor has the CDR3 CASSLRTSGNEQFF. The DNA reads TGTGCCAGCAGTTTAAGGACTAGCGGCAATGAGCAGTTCTTC.